This T cell receptor beta chain was identified during a study of pediatric ulcerative colitis. Sequencing was at survey level. Assay: immunoSEQ multiplex PCR; the TCRdb copy retains only in-frame clones and omits some. Here the sample spans 18,000 or so clones, 70% to 85% being singletons. The rectum was sampled with one to two pinch biopsies at colonoscopy. Ulcerative colitis patients received no immunosuppressive medication before the diagnostic colonoscopy. The V gene lost 2 bases and the J gene lost 0 bases, with 8 bases spanning the gap. The CDR3 has 15 residues. Germline loops: CDR1 SGHTA, CDR2 FQGTGA. On this clone: Antigen: not known.

Study conclusions and caveats: Blood-derived T cells may be present in rectal pinch biopsies.

The chain employs TRBV7-3 and TRBJ2-1; D ambiguous. The TCR originated in a boy younger than 18 with moderate ulcerative colitis. The sequencing input was gut tissue. In DNA, the CDR3 is TGTGCCAGCAGCTTATATAAGGGCTCCTACAATGAGCAGTTCTTC. Translation gives CASSLYKGSYNEQFF.